Described below is a single T cell receptor beta chain sequence and its context. The antigen remains unidentified. The repertoire was sequenced with immunoSEQ multiplex PCR; TCRdb's copy has only in-frame clones and lacks some. The sample has around 1,000,000 clones; around 77% are singletons. This CDR3 is 15 amino acids long. CDR1 is LNHDA and CDR2 is SQIVND in the germline V gene (reference sequence). After removal of 5 bases from V and 0 bases from J, the junction contained 5 bases not matched to a gene. The sample comes from a study of shared clonotypes between healthy human individuals. Study-wide results and limits: Non-shared clonotypes had lower generation probabilities than those shared by all four donors.

Sequenced material: memory CD4+ T cells from PBMCs. Subset: CD45RA-negative fraction. The source of this sequence is a man aged 18 to 29 in good health. Some clones in this sample may be carry-over from other donors' samples. V gene TRBV19 combines with J gene TRBJ2-3; 7 nucleotides agree with TRBD2. This CDR3 is CASSGQRGSTDTQYF. The CDR3 bases are TGTGCCAGTAGTGGTCAGCGGGGTAGCACAGATACGCAGTATTTT.